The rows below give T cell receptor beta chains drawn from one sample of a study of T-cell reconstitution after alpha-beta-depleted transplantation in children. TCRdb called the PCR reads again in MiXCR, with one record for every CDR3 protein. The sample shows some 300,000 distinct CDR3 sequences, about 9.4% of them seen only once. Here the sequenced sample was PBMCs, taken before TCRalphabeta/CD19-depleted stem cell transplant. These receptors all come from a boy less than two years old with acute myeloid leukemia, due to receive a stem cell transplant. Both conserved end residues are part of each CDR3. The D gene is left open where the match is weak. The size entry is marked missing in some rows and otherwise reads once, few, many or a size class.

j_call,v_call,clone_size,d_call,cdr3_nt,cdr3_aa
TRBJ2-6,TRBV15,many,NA,TGTGCCACCAGCAGAGATAGCACTGGGGCCAACGTCCTGACTTTC,CATSRDSTGANVLTF
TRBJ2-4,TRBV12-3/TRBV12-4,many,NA,TGTGCCAGCAGTTCCCAAGGGTGGAGAGACATTCAGTACTTC,CASSSQGWRDIQYF
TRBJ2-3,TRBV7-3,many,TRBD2,TGTGCCAGCAGCTTAACTGGGACTAGCGGGGGCACAGATACGCAGTATTTT,CASSLTGTSGGTDTQYF
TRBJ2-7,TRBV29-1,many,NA,TGCAGCGTTGAAGACAGGGCCGACTACGAGCAGTACTTC,CSVEDRADYEQYF
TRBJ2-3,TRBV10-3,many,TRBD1,TGTGCCATCTCTCCGGGACAGGGCGCAGATACGCAGTATTTT,CAISPGQGADTQYF
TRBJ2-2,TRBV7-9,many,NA,TGTGCCAGCAGCTTAGCCCAGGGGAACACCGGGGAGCTGTTTTTT,CASSLAQGNTGELFF
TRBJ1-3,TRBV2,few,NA,TGTGCCAGCAGTCCTGAGGTGCACTCTGGAAACACCATATATTTT,CASSPEVHSGNTIYF
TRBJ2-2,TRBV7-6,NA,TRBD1,TGTGCCAGCAGGAGGAGCGCCGGGACAGCGAACACCGGGGAGCTGTTTTTT,CASRRSAGTANTGELFF
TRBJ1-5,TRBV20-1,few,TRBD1,TGCAGTGCGTCGACAGGGTTTAGCAATCAGCCCCAGCATTTT,CSASTGFSNQPQHF
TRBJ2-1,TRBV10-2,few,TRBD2,TGCGCCAGCAGTGAGTCGCGTAGAGGACTAGCGGGAAGTGAGCAGTTCTTC,CASSESRRGLAGSEQFF
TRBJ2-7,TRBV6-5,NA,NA,TGTGCCAGCAGTTACTCCGGTTCTGGAGTGGGGGGCTACGAGCAGTACTTC,CASSYSGSGVGGYEQYF
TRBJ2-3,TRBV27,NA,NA,TGTGCCAGCCTTGTCAGATGGTCGGAGCCCACAGATACGCAGTATTTT,CASLVRWSEPTDTQYF
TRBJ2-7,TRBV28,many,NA,TGTGCCAGCAGTTGGACAGCCTACGAGCAGTACTTC,CASSWTAYEQYF
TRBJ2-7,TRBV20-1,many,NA,TGCAGTGCTAGAGCGTGGGGGGGCAACGAGCAGTACTTC,CSARAWGGNEQYF
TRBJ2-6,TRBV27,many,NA,TGTGCCAGCGGTTTTACGGAGAGCTCTGGGGCCAACGTCCTGACTTTC,CASGFTESSGANVLTF
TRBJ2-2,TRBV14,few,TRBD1,TGTGCCAGCAGCCTCAAGCGCCGGGACAGGGGGGCCGGGGAGCTGTTTTTT,CASSLKRRDRGAGELFF
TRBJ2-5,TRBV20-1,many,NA,TGCAGTGCTAGGAAACCAAGCGAGACCCAGTACTTC,CSARKPSETQYF
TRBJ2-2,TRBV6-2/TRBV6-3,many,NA,TGTGCCAGCGACCAGGGCGGTCACACCGGGGAGCTGTTTTTT,CASDQGGHTGELFF
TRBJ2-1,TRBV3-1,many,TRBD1,TGTGCCAGCAGCCGACAGGGAATTCGCAATGAGCAGTTCTTC,CASSRQGIRNEQFF
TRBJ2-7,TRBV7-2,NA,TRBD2,TGTGCCAGCAGTGGGACTAACTCCTACGAGCAGTACTTC,CASSGTNSYEQYF
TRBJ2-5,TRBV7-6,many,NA,TGTGCCAGCAGCTCGCATGAGACCCAGTACTTC,CASSSHETQYF
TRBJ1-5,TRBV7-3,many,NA,TGTGCCAGCAGCCCATTCCATGGGCAGGGAGCACAGCCCCAGCATTTT,CASSPFHGQGAQPQHF
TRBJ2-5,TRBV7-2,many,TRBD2,TGTGCCAGCAGCTTAGGGCTAGCGGGAAAAGAGACCCAGTACTTC,CASSLGLAGKETQYF
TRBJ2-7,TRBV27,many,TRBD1,TGTGCCAGCAGTTGGGACAGGGCCTACGAGCAGTACTTC,CASSWDRAYEQYF
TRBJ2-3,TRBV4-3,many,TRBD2,TGCGCCAGCAGCCCGGGACTAGCGGGAGTAGGCACAGATACGCAGTATTTT,CASSPGLAGVGTDTQYF
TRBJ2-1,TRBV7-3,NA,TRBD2,TGTGCCAGCAGCTTAACAGTTGCGGGAGTACAAAATGAGCAGTTCTTC,CASSLTVAGVQNEQFF
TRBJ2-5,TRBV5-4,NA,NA,TGTGCCAGCAGCTTGTACGAAGAGACCCAGTACTTC,CASSLYEETQYF
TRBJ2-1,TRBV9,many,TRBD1,TGTGCCAGCAGCGTAGGGGGGACAGGGGCAGACAATGAGCAGTTCTTC,CASSVGGTGADNEQFF
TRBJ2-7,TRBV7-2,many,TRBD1,TGTGCCAGCAGCTTAGGGACAGGGCCCTACGAGCAGTACTTC,CASSLGTGPYEQYF
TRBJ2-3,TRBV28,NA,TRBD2,TGTGCCAGCAGTTCGGCCGGGACTAGCGGGTGGGGCACAGATACGCAGTATTTT,CASSSAGTSGWGTDTQYF
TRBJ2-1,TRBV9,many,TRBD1,TGTGCCAGCAGCGTAGAGCGGGGACAGGGGGGGATTGGGCAGTTCTTC,CASSVERGQGGIGQFF
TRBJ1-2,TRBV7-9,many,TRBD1,TGTGCCAGCAGCTTCCCATTGACAGGGAACTATGGCTACACCTTC,CASSFPLTGNYGYTF
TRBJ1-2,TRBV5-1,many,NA,TGCGCCAGCAGCTTGGGGAGGGAACTTACCTATGGCTACACCTTC,CASSLGRELTYGYTF
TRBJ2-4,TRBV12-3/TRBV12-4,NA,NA,TGTGCCAGCAGTTCCCGGTCCAAAAACATTCAGTACTTC,CASSSRSKNIQYF
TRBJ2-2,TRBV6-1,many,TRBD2,TGTGCCAGCAGGCCCGGACTAGCGTACACCGGGGAGCTGTTTTTT,CASRPGLAYTGELFF
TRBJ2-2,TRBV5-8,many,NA,TGTGCCAGCATCCCGAGAGGATACACCGGGGAGCTGTTTTTT,CASIPRGYTGELFF
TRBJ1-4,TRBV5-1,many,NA,TGCGCCAGCAGCTTGGACAGCCGTGCAACTAATGAAAAACTGTTTTTT,CASSLDSRATNEKLFF
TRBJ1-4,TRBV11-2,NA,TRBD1,TGTGCCAGCAGCTGGGGGACAGGTGGGCTTGGTGAAAAACTGTTTTTT,CASSWGTGGLGEKLFF
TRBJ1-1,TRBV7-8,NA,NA,TGTGCCAGCAGCTTAGGTGCCTGGGGGAACACTGAAGCTTTCTTT,CASSLGAWGNTEAFF
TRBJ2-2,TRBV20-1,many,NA,TGCAGTGCTAGTGAGGTTCTCACCGGGGAGCTGTTTTTT,CSASEVLTGELFF
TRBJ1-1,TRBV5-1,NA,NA,TGCGCCAGCAGCCCCGACACTCTGGACACTGAAGCTTTCTTT,CASSPDTLDTEAFF
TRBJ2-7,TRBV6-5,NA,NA,TGTGCCAGCAGTTATTCACAGGGTGCGTACGAGCAGTACTTC,CASSYSQGAYEQYF
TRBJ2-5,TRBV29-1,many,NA,TGCAGCGCAAGAGGGACACTTCAAGAGACCCAGTACTTC,CSARGTLQETQYF
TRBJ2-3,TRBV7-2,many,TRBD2,TGTGCCAGCAGCTCCGGACTAGCGCCAAGCACAGATACGCAGTATTTT,CASSSGLAPSTDTQYF
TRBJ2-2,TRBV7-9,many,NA,TGTGCCAGCAGCCATACAAGGCAGGGGATGACCGGGGAGCTGTTTTTT,CASSHTRQGMTGELFF
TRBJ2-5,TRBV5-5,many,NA,TGTGCCAGCAGCTTGGGTGCAGGTCAACTGTACCAAGAGACCCAGTACTTC,CASSLGAGQLYQETQYF
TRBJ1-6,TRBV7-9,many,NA,TGTGCCAGCAGCTTGGTCGGTCAGGGGAATTCATCCCTCCACTTT,CASSLVGQGNSSLHF
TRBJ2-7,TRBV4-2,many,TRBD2,TGTGCCAGCAGCCCTCTAGCGGACTACGAGCAGTACTTC,CASSPLADYEQYF
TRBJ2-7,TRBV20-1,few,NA,TGCAGTGCTATTTCTGACAGGAGCTCCTACGAGCAGTACTTC,CSAISDRSSYEQYF
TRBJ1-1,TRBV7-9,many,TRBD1,TGTGCCAGCAGCTTACGGGCAGGGGGAGCTTTCTTT,CASSLRAGGAFF
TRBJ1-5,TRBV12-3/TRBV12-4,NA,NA,TGTGCCAGCAGCTGGGGTATCCGCAATCAGCCCCAGCATTTT,CASSWGIRNQPQHF
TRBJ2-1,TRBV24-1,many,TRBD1,TGTGCCACCAGTGAGCCCGGGACAGGGGGTCTCGGTGAGCAGTTCTTC,CATSEPGTGGLGEQFF